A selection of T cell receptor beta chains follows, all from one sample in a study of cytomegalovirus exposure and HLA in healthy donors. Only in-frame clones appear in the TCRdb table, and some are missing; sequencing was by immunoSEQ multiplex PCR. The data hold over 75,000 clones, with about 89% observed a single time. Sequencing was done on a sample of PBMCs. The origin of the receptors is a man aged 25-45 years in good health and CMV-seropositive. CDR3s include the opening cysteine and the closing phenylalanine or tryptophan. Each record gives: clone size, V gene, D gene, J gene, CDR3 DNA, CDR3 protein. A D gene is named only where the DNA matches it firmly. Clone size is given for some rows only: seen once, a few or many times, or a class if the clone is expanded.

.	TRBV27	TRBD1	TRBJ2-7	TGTGCCAGCAGAAAACAGGGGAGATACGAGCAGTACTTC	CASRKQGRYEQYF
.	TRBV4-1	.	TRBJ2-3	TGCGCCAGCAGCCTCCTAGACAGGAGGTTCACAGATACGCAGTATTTT	CASSLLDRRFTDTQYF
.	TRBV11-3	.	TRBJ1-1	TGTGCCAGCAGCTTAGAAGTTGCGGGAGTCTTT	CASSLEVAGVF
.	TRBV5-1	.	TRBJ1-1	TGCGCCAGCAGCTTATTCACAGGGAACACTGAAGCTTTCTTT	CASSLFTGNTEAFF
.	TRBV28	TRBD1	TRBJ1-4	TGTGCCAGCAGCCTAAACAGGGGGTCGGGAGAAAAACTGTTTTTT	CASSLNRGSGEKLFF
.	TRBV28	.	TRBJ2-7	TGTGCCAGCAGTTTAGGCCCCAACTACGAGCAGTACTTC	CASSLGPNYEQYF
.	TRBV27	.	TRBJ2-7	TGTGCCAGCAGCCCGCCAGGGCGCTCCTACGAGCAGTACTTC	CASSPPGRSYEQYF
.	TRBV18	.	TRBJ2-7	TGTGCCAGCTCACCACCAAGCGGCCACCTGGGATTCGAGCGGGAGCAGTACTTC	CASSPPSGHLGFEREQYF
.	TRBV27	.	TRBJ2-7	TGTGCCAGCAGTTTATGGGGAGCGACGGAAACTTCCTACGAGCAGTACTTC	CASSLWGATETSYEQYF
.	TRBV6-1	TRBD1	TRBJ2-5	TGTGCCAGCAGTGCCGGGACAGCTCAGGAGACCCAGTACTTC	CASSAGTAQETQYF
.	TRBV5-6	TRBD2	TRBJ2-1	TGTGCCAGCAGAACGGATCTAGCGGGAGGGTCGAGCTCCTACAATGAGCAGTTCTTC	CASRTDLAGGSSSYNEQFF
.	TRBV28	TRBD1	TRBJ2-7	TGTGCCAGCAGTCTCGACAGGGAACAGTACTTC	CASSLDREQYF
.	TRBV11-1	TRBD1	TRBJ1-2	TGTGCCAGCAGCTTGGGGACAGGCGCGGGTAACTATGGCTACACCTTC	CASSLGTGAGNYGYTF
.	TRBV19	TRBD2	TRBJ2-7	TGTGCCAGTAGTATAGGACTAGCGGGAGCGGGTGAGCAGTACTTC	CASSIGLAGAGEQYF
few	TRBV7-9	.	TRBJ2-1	TGTGCCAGCAGCAGACGGGACAACGGCGCCTACAATGAGCAGTTCTTC	CASSRRDNGAYNEQFF
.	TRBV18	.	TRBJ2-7	TGTGCCAGCTCATCAGGATCGGGGGAAGGGCGTGGGGTCCTCTACGAGCAGTACTTC	CASSSGSGEGRGVLYEQYF
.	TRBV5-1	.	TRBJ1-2	TGCGCCAGCAGCTGGGCAGGAGGGGTGGATGGCTACACCTTC	CASSWAGGVDGYTF
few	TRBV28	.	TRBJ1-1	TGTGCCAGCAGTTCCCTGAGCACTGAAGCTTTCTTT	CASSSLSTEAFF
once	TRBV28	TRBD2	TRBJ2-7	TGTGCCAGCAGTTTATGGGGGGGGGTCTACGAGCAGTACTTC	CASSLWGGVYEQYF
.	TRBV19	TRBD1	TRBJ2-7	TGTGCCAGTAGTTCCGGGCCGGGACAGGCTTCCGAGCAGTACTTC	CASSSGPGQASEQYF
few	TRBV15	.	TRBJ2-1	TGTGCCACCACAGAGGGAAAAGATTACAATGAGCAGTTCTTC	CATTEGKDYNEQFF
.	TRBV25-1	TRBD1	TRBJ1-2	TGTGCCAGCAGTCGGACAGGGGACGGCTACACCTTC	CASSRTGDGYTF
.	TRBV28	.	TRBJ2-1	TGTGCCAGCAGTTTTTTTAAGGGGGTGAATGAGCAGTTCTTC	CASSFFKGVNEQFF
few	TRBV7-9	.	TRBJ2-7	TGTGCCAGCAGCTACGACTATGGGGAGCAGTACTTC	CASSYDYGEQYF
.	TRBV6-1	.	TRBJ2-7	TGTGCCAGCAGAGGGACACCTTCTTCCTACGAGCAGTACTTC	CASRGTPSSYEQYF
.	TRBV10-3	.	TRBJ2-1	TGTGCCATCATGGAGGGGCACAGAAATGAGCAGTTCTTC	CAIMEGHRNEQFF
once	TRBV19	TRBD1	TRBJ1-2	TGTGCCAGTAGTATACCCCGGGACAGGGATGGCTACACCTTC	CASSIPRDRDGYTF
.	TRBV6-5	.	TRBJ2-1	TGTGCCAGCAGCTTGACAGAATACAATGAGCAGTTCTTC	CASSLTEYNEQFF
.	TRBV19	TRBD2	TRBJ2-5	TGTGCCAGTAGCGGGAGGATTGGGGAGACCCAGTACTTC	CASSGRIGETQYF
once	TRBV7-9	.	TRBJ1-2	TGTGCCAGCAGCTTAGCCTTGGACAGCTTCTATGGCTACACCTTC	CASSLALDSFYGYTF
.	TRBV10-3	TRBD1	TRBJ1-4	TGTGCCATCAGTGAGTCCCGACAGGGGGCAACTAATGAAAAACTGTTTTTT	CAISESRQGATNEKLFF
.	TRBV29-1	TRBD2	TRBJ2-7	TGCAGCGTTTCTAACCTGGGGGGTCGGGACTACTTCTACGAGCAGTACTTC	CSVSNLGGRDYFYEQYF
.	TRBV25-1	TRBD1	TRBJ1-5	TGTGCCAGCAGTGATACTGGGACAGTGAATCAGCCCCAGCATTTT	CASSDTGTVNQPQHF
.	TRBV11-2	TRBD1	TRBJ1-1	TGTGCCAGCAGCTTAGTGAGGGGGCCAGCTGAAGCTTTCTTT	CASSLVRGPAEAFF
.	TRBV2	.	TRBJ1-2	TGTGCCAGCAGTGAAATACGACAGGCTATCAACTATGGCTACACCTTC	CASSEIRQAINYGYTF
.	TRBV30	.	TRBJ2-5	TGTGCCTTGGACAGCCAAGAGACCCAGTACTTC	CALDSQETQYF
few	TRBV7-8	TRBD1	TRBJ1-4	TGTGCCAGCAGCTTAGCCCGGACAGGAGGAAATGAAAAACTGTTTTTT	CASSLARTGGNEKLFF
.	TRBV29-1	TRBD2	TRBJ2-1	TGCAGCGTTGGAGGACTAGCGGGAGGGATCTCCTACAATGAGCAGTTCTTC	CSVGGLAGGISYNEQFF
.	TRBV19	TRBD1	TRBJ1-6	TGTGCCACAGGACAGGGGGCTTACTATAATTCACCCCTCCACTTT	CATGQGAYYNSPLHF
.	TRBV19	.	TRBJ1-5	TGTGCCAGTAGTACCGACAGGAGCGGTCAGCCCCAGCATTTT	CASSTDRSGQPQHF
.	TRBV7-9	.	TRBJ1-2	TGTGCCAGCAGACCCCGGGACTCTCACCGGCGGGGCTACACCTTC	CASRPRDSHRRGYTF
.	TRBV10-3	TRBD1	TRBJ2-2	TGTGCCATCAGTGGACAGGGGGCGATCGCCGGGGAGCTGTTTTTT	CAISGQGAIAGELFF
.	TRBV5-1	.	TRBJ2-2	TGCGCCAGCAACGGTCTTCTGAACACCGGGGAGCTGTTTTTT	CASNGLLNTGELFF
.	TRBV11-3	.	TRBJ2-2	TGTGCCAGCAGCCCCGACACCGGCGGGGAGCTGTTTTTT	CASSPDTGGELFF
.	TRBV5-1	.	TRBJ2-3	TGCGCCAGCACCGAGGGTAGCGGAGGCACAGATACGCAGTATTTT	CASTEGSGGTDTQYF
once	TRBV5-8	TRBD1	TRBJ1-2	TGTGCCAGCAGGACACCCCGGGACAGGGTCTATGGCTACACCTTC	CASRTPRDRVYGYTF
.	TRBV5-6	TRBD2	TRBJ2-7	TGTGCCAGCAACTCTCAGGCTAGCGGGCCTGAAAGGGAGCAGTACTTC	CASNSQASGPEREQYF
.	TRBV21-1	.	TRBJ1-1	TGTGCCAGCAGCAAAGATACTATTTTGAGGACAGGGTACACTGAAGCTTTCTTT	CASSKDTILRTGYTEAFF
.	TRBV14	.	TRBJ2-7	TGTGCCAGCAGCCAGGTGGGACTTACCTACGAGCAGTACTTC	CASSQVGLTYEQYF
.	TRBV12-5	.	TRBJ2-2	TGTGCTAGTGGTTTGGCATACACCGGGGAGCTGTTTTTT	CASGLAYTGELFF
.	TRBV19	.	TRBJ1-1	TGTGCCAGTAGTATCGGGGGGGTTGTAAGGACTGAAGCTTTCTTT	CASSIGGVVRTEAFF
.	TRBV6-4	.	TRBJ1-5	TGTGCCAGCAGTAATGACGGGAAGTTGGTGTCTTTGGGAGTAAATCAGCCCCAGCATTTT	CASSNDGKLVSLGVNQPQHF
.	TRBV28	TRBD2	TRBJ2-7	TGTGCCAGCAGTTTAAGACTGACTAGCGGGAGTTCCTACGAGCAGTACTTC	CASSLRLTSGSSYEQYF
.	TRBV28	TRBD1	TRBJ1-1	TGTGCCAGCAGTTTACGTCAGGGGGCGGAAACTGAAGCTTTCTTT	CASSLRQGAETEAFF
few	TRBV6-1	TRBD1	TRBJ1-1	TGTGCCAGCAGTAATGGACAGGGCACTGAAGCTTTCTTT	CASSNGQGTEAFF
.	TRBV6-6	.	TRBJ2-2	TGTGCCAGCAGTTCTAGTTACACCGGGGAGCTGTTTTTT	CASSSSYTGELFF
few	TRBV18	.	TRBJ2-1	TGTGCCAGCTCCCGCGGACTAATTTCCTACAATGAGCAGTTCTTC	CASSRGLISYNEQFF
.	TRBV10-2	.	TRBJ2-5	TGCGCCAGCAGTTCCTATCCCCGAGAGACCCAGTACTTC	CASSSYPRETQYF
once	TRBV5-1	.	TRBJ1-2	TGCGCCAGCAGCTTGGCCTCGGCAGGGGATGACTATGGCTACACCTTC	CASSLASAGDDYGYTF